The 23 T cell receptor beta chains in this list originate from one sample, sequenced in a study of cytomegalovirus exposure and HLA in healthy donors. Profiled with immunoSEQ multiplex PCR; TCRdb holds only in-frame clones, not every one. The data hold some 240,000 clones, with about 86% observed a single time. Sample: PBMCs. Every receptor here comes from a woman aged 25 to 39 in good health and CMV-seropositive.

The V call is TRBV2, the J call TRBJ2-7, with TRBD2 as a possible D gene (5 bases). Trimming removed 6 bases from V and 4 bases from J, with 22 bases in between. Germline V gives CDR1 SNHLY, CDR2 FYNNEI. The CDR3 runs 16 residues. This CDR3 reads CASRVRTGYYSYEQYF. In DNA form, the CDR3 reads TGTGCCAGCAGAGTCAGGACGGGGTATTACTCTTACGAGCAGTACTTC.

This rearrangement joins TRBV27 to TRBJ2-7; 7 positions agree with TRBD1. V lost 6 bases, J lost 3 bases, and 5 bases stayed unmatched. This CDR3 spans 13 amino acids. Per the germline V gene, CDR1 is MNHEY and CDR2 is SMNVEV (reference sequence). The CDR3 DNA reads TGTGCCAGCAGCCAGGGACAGCTCTACGAGCAGTACTTC. Its translation is CASSQGQLYEQYF.

J is TRBJ1-2 and V is TRBV5-1; unclear D gene. Germline lookup yields CDR1 SGHRS and CDR2 YFSETQ. CDR3 length: 14 amino acids. Trimming removed 0 bases from V and 0 bases from J, with 6 bases in between. The CDR3 reads CASSLGTSNYGYTF. CDR3 in DNA: TGCGCCAGCAGCTTGGGCACTTCTAACTATGGCTACACCTTC.

The chain carries TRBV2 and TRBJ1-1, with D tentatively TRBD1 (5 bases). Germline CDR1 SNHLY, CDR2 FYNNEI. V lost 6 bases to trimming and J lost 5 bases, with 13 bases between them. This CDR3 has 13 amino acids. CDR3 sequence (DNA): TGTGCCAGCAGGGCGTATACAGGAACTGAAGCTTTCTTT. Its translation is CASRAYTGTEAFF.

The chain has TRBV29-1 and TRBJ2-5, with TRBD1 matching 9 bases. The trim removed 7 bases at V and 5 bases at J, leaving 11 bases unmatched. This CDR3 spans 14 amino acids. Germline V gene sequence: CDR1 SQVTM, CDR2 ANQGSEA. The CDR3 here is CSASGTGILETQYF. The CDR3 DNA reads TGCAGCGCTTCCGGGACAGGGATTTTGGAGACCCAGTACTTC.

The genes are TRBV15 and TRBJ1-1; 8 bases line up with TRBD1. V was clipped by 1 base and J by 3 bases; unmatched bases: 16. CDR1 and CDR2 (germline): LNHNV, YYDKDF (reference sequence). This CDR3 region has 19 residues. The DNA of the CDR3 is TGTGCCACCAGCAGAGGGCCGGGACAGGCTGGGAGTTGGGACACTGAAGCTTTCTTT. Protein sequence: CATSRGPGQAGSWDTEAFF. Looking up the rest from reference TRBV15 and TRBJ1-1 gives the full variable domain: DAMVIQNPRYQVTQFGKPVTLSCSQTLNHNVMYWYQQKSSQAPKLLFHYYDKDFNNEADTPDNFQSRRPNTSFCFLDIRSPGLGDTAMYLCATSRGPGQAGSWDTEAFFGQGTRLTVV.

The rearrangement joins TRBV7-2 to TRBJ1-5, with no clear D. The CDR3 covers 15 residues. V lost 4 bases to trimming and J lost 6 bases, with 16 bases between them. CDR1 is SGHTA and CDR2 is FQGNSA in the germline V gene. CDR3 residues: CASSSLGAQSQPQHF. CDR3 in DNA: TGTGCCAGCAGCTCCTTAGGAGCTCAAAGTCAGCCCCAGCATTTT.

J is TRBJ2-1 and V is TRBV5-5; D is perhaps TRBD2 (6 bases). The CDR3 length is 17 residues. Germline lookup yields CDR1 SGHKS and CDR2 YYEKEE (reference sequence). Trimming cost V 0 bases and J 3 bases, with 16 bases left between them. CDR3 loop: CASSLGIGGIGYNEQFF. The CDR3 bases are TGTGCCAGCAGCTTGGGCATTGGCGGGATAGGCTACAATGAGCAGTTCTTC. Combining the CDR3 with reference TRBV5-5 and TRBJ2-1 gives the whole variable domain DAGVTQSPTHLIKTRGQQVTLRCSPISGHKSVSWYQQVLGQGPQFIFQYYEKEERGRGNFPDRFSARQFPNYSSELNVNALLLGDSALYLCASSLGIGGIGYNEQFFGPGTRLTVL.

The chain is built from TRBV5-4 and TRBJ2-3; D unresolved. The length of the CDR3 is 13 residues. Germline V gives CDR1 SGHNT, CDR2 YYREEE (reference sequence). V dropped 0 bases and J dropped 6 bases, with 8 bases sitting between them. The CDR3, as DNA: TGTGCCAGCAGCTTGGACAGTCACGATACGCAGTATTTT. Protein: CASSLDSHDTQYF.

This rearrangement joins TRBV7-8 to TRBJ1-1; unclear D gene. Trimming cost V 6 bases and J 0 bases, with 11 bases left between them. CDR3 length: 14 residues. The germline CDR1 and CDR2 sequences are SGHVS and FQNEAQ. CDR3: CASRTDTVNTEAFF. The CDR3 DNA sequence: TGTGCCAGCAGGACCGACACCGTGAACACTGAAGCTTTCTTT.

This clone was picked up one time. J is TRBJ2-7 and V is TRBV30; 11 nucleotides line up with TRBD1. The V segment lost 6 bases and the J segment 1 base; nucleotides outside the gene matches: 8. The CDR3 contains 15 residues. Germline CDR1 GTSNPN, CDR2 SVGIG (reference sequence). The CDR3 loop is CACTPGTGGSYEQYF. CDR3 nucleotides: TGTGCCTGTACCCCTGGGACAGGGGGGTCCTACGAGCAGTACTTC.

This chain joins TRBV2 and TRBJ1-1, with a weak D call TRBD1 (5 bases). V lost 3 bases and J lost 3, with 14 bases in between. CDR3 size: 15 residues. The germline gives CDR1 SNHLY, CDR2 FYNNEI. CDR3 nucleotides: TGTGCCAGCAGTGAGGATCGTGGCAGGGACACTGAAGCTTTCTTT. It codes for CASSEDRGRDTEAFF.

V is TRBV7-8 and J is TRBJ2-5; D gene uncertain. V lost 3 bases and J lost 5, with 7 bases in between. Per the germline V gene, CDR1 is SGHVS and CDR2 is FQNEAQ. CDR3 size: 12 residues. CDR3 region: CASSFRWETQYF. CDR3 DNA sequence: TGTGCCAGCAGCTTTCGGTGGGAGACCCAGTACTTC.

J is TRBJ1-1 and V is TRBV2; TRBD1 is a possible D gene (5 bases). V lost 4 bases, J lost 5 bases, and 17 bases lay in between. The CDR3 spans 15 residues. Looked up from germline, CDR1 is SNHLY and CDR2 is FYNNEI. The CDR3 bases are TGTGCCAGCAGTGTCTATGGAGGGACGGGAACTGAAGCTTTCTTT. It is translated as CASSVYGGTGTEAFF.

V usage is TRBV9 and J usage is TRBJ2-1, with 8 bases lining up with TRBD2. V dropped 0 bases and J dropped 8; count of bases not matched to a gene: 13. Germline loops: CDR1 SGDLS, CDR2 YYNGEE. This CDR3 contains 17 residues. The CDR3 DNA reads as TGTGCCAGCAGCGTAGAGGGGCAGGGACTAGGGGGGGATGAGCAGTTCTTC. It translates to CASSVEGQGLGGDEQFF.

The rearrangement uses TRBV30 and TRBJ1-3; 9 nucleotides agree with TRBD1. This CDR3 is 14 amino acids long. The ends lost 3 bases at V and 2 bases at J; junction bases unmatched: 2. Germline V lookup: CDR1 GTSNPN, CDR2 SVGIG (reference sequence). The CDR3 DNA reads as TGTGCCTGGAGCGGACAGGGGACTGGAAACACCATATATTTT. Its translation: CAWSGQGTGNTIYF.

The rearrangement links TRBV23-1 to TRBJ1-1; TRBD1 matches 7 bases. TRBV23-1 is marked as an open reading frame, function uncertain. This CDR3 comprises 14 residues. Germline trimming cut 4 bases from V and 4 bases from J; bases unmatched to any gene: 6. CDR3 in amino acids: CASSPNRQGTEAFF. The DNA of the CDR3 is TGCGCCAGCAGTCCGAACAGACAGGGCACTGAAGCTTTCTTT.

The chain carries TRBV9 and TRBJ2-7; D may be TRBD2 (5 bases). There are 14 residues in the CDR3. In germline, CDR1 is SGDLS, CDR2 YYNGEE. Trimming pared 0 bases from V and 3 bases from J, leaving 10 bases between. The CDR3 sequence is CASSVGGSDYEQYF. CDR3 coding DNA: TGTGCCAGCAGCGTAGGGGGTAGCGACTACGAGCAGTACTTC.

The J gene is TRBJ1-1, the V gene TRBV4-1; D unresolved. Deletions cut 9 bases from V and 6 bases from J, with 23 bases between. Per germline, CDR1 MGHRA and CDR2 YSYEKL. The CDR3 is 15 amino acids. Here the CDR3 reads CASKRIVPSPSEAFF. DNA for the CDR3: TGCGCCAGTAAGCGAATTGTGCCCTCCCCCTCTGAAGCTTTCTTT.

This CDR3 is CASSLRSVGDRGSSGANVLTF. DNA of the CDR3: TGTGCCAGCAGTTTACGCTCGGTTGGGGACAGGGGATCTTCTGGGGCCAACGTCCTGACTTTC. The chain combines TRBV27 with TRBJ2-6; 10 bases align to TRBD1. Germline V lookup: CDR1 MNHEY, CDR2 SMNVEV (reference sequence). There are 21 residues in the CDR3. The V segment lost 2 bases and the J segment 1 base; nucleotides outside the gene matches: 14.

This chain links TRBV7-3 with TRBJ1-1; D unresolved. V was trimmed by 3 bases and J by 2 bases, leaving 7 bases between them. This CDR3 contains 13 residues. The germline CDR1 and CDR2 sequences are SGHTA and FQGTGA. CDR3 loop: CASSFPGNTEAFF. CDR3 nucleotides: TGTGCCAGCAGCTTTCCGGGAAACACTGAAGCTTTCTTT.

The chain has TRBV29-1 and TRBJ1-1; D not resolved. Germline loops: CDR1 SQVTM, CDR2 ANQGSEA. V was pared by 5 bases and J by 4 bases, with 14 bases between. The CDR3 contains 13 residues. The chain's CDR3 is CSVIVGRSTEAFF. The CDR3 coding sequence is TGCAGCGTTATTGTGGGGAGGAGCACTGAAGCTTTCTTT.

V and J are TRBV6-5 and TRBJ1-1; no reliable D call. The germline CDR1 and CDR2 sequences are MNHEY and SVGAGI. The CDR3 has 14 residues. V gave up 2 bases and J gave up 0 bases, with 7 bases separating them. CDR3 sequence: CASSYTGMNTEAFF. The DNA of the CDR3 is TGTGCCAGCAGTTACACGGGGATGAACACTGAAGCTTTCTTT.